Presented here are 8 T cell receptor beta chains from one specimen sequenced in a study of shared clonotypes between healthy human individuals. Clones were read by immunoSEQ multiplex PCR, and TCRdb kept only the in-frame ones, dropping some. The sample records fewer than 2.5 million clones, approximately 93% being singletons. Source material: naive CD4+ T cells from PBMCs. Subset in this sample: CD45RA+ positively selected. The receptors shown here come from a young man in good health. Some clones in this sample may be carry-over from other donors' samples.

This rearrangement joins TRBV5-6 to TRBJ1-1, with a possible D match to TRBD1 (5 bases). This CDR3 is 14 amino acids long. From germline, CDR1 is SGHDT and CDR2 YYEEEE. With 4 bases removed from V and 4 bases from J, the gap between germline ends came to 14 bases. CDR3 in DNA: TGTGCCAGCAGCGGCCAAAACGGGGGCACTGAAGCTTTCTTT. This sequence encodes CASSGQNGGTEAFF.

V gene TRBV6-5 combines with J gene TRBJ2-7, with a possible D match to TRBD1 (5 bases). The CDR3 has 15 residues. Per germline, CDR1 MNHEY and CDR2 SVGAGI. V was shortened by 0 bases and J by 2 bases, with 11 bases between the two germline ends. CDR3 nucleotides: TGTGCCAGCAGTTACTCGAATGACAGAACCTACGAGCAGTACTTC. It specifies CASSYSNDRTYEQYF.

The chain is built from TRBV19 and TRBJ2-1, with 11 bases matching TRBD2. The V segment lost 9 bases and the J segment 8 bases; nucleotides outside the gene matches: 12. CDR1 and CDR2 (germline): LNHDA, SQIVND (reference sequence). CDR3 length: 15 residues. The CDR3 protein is CASRQGLAAWDEQFF. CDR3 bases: TGTGCCAGCAGACAGGGACTAGCGGCTTGGGATGAGCAGTTCTTC. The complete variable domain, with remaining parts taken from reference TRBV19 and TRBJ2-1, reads DGGITQSPKYLFRKEGQNVTLSCEQNLNHDAMYWYRQDPGQGLRLIYYSQIVNDFQKGDIAEGYSVSREKKESFPLTVTSAQKNPTAFYLCASRQGLAAWDEQFFGPGTRLTVL.

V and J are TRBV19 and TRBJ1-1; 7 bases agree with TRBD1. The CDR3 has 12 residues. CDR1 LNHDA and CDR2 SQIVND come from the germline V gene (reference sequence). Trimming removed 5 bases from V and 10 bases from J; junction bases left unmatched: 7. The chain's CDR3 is CASSATGRGAFF. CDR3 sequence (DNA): TGTGCCAGTAGTGCGACAGGGCGGGGAGCTTTCTTT.

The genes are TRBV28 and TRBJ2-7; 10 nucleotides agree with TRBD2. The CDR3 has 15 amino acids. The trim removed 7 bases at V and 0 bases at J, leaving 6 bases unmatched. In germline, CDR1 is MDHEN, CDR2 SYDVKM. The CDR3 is CASTSAGGPSYEQYF. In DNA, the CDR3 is TGTGCCAGCACCTCAGCGGGAGGGCCCTCCTACGAGCAGTACTTC.

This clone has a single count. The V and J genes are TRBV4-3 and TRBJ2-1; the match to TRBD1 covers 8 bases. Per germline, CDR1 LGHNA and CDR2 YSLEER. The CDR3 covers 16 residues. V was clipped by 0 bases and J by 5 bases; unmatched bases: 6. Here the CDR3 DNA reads TGCGCCAGCAGCCAAGAATTCGGACAGGGCCACAATGAGCAGTTCTTC. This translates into CASSQEFGQGHNEQFF.

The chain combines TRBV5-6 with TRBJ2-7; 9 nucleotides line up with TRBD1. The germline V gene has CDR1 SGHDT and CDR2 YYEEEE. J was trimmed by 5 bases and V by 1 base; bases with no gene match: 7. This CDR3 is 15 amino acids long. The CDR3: CASSLPGTGRNEQYF. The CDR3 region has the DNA TGTGCCAGCAGCTTGCCAGGGACAGGGAGGAACGAGCAGTACTTC. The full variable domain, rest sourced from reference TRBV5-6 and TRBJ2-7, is DAGVTQSPTHLIKTRGQQVTLRCSPKSGHDTVSWYQQALGQGPQFIFQYYEEEERQRGNFPDRFSGHQFPNYSSELNVNALLLGDSALYLCASSLPGTGRNEQYFGPGTRLTVT.

The CDR3 protein is CASSNQRSSYNEQFF. CDR3 DNA sequence: TGTGCCAGTAGTAACCAAAGGAGCTCCTACAATGAGCAGTTCTTC. The rearrangement uses TRBV19 and TRBJ2-1; D is uncertain. Trimming stripped 4 bases from V and 0 bases from J, with 10 bases between. In germline, CDR1 is LNHDA, CDR2 SQIVND (reference sequence). The CDR3 length is 15 residues.